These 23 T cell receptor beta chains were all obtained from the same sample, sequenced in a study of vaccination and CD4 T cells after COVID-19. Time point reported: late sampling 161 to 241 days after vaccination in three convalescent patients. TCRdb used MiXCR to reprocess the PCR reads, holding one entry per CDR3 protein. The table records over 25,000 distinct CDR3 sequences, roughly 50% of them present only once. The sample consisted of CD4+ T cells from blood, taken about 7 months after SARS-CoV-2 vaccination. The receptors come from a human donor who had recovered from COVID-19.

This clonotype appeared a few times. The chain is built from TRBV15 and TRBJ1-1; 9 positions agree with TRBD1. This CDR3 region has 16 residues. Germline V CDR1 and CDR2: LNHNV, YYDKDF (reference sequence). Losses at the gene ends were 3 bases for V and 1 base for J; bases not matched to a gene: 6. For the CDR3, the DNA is TGTGCCACCAGCAGCCCGTGGGACAGGGCGAACACTGAAGCTTTCTTT. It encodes CATSSPWDRANTEAFF.

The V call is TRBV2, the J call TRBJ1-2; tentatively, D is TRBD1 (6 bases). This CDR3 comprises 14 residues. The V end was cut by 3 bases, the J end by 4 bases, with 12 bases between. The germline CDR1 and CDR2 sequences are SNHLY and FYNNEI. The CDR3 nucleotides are TGTGCCAGCAGTGATAGGGGGGTGGGCTATGGCTACACCTTC. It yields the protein CASSDRGVGYGYTF.

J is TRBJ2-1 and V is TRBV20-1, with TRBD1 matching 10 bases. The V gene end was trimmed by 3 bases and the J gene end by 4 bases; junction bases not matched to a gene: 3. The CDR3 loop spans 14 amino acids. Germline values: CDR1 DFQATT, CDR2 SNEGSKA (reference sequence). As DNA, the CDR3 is TGCAGTGCTAGCGGGACAGGGGTTTACAATGAGCAGTTCTTC. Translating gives CSASGTGVYNEQFF.

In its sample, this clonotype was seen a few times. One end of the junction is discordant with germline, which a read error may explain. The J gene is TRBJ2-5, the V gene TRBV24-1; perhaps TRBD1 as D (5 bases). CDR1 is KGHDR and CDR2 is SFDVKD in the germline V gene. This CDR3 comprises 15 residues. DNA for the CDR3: TGTGCCACCAGTGACTCACAGGCGAACCAAGAGCCCCAGTACTTC. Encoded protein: CATSDSQANQEPQYF.

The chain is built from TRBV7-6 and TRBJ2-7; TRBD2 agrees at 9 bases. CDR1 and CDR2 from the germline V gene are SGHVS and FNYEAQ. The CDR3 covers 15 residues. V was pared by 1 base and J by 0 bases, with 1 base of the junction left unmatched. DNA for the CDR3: TGTGCCAGCAGCTTAGAAGCGGGAGGCTCCTACGAGCAGTACTTC. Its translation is CASSLEAGGSYEQYF.

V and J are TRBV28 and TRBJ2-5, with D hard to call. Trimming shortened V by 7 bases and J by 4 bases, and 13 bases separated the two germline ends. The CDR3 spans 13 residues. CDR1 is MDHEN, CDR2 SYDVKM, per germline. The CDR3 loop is CASTRPTVETQYF. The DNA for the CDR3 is TGTGCCAGCACCCGCCCCACGGTAGAGACCCAGTACTTC.

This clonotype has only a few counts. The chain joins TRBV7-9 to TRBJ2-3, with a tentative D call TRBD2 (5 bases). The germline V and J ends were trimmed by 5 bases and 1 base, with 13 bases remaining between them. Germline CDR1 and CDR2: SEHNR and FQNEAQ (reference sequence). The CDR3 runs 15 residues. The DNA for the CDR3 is TGTGCCAGCAGCGCCTTTGGTAGCGGCACAGATACGCAGTATTTT. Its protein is CASSAFGSGTDTQYF.

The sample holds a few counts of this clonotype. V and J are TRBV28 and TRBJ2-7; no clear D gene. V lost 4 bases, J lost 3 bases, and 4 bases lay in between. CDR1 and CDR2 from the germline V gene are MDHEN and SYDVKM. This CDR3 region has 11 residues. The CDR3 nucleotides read TGTGCCAGCAGTTCTAACTACGAGCAGTACTTC. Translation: CASSSNYEQYF.

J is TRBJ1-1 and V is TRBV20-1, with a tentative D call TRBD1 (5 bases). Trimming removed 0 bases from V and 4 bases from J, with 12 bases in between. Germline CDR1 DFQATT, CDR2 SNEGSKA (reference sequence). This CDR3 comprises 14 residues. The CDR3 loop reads CSARDGAYSTEAFF. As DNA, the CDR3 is TGCAGTGCTAGAGATGGGGCATATAGCACTGAAGCTTTCTTT.

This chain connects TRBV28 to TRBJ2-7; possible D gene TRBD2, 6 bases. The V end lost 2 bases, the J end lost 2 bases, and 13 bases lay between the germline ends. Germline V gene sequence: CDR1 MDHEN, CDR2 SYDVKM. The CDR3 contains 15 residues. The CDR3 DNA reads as TGTGCCAGCAGTTTACCAGGGACTGGGGCCTACGAGCAGTACTTC. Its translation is CASSLPGTGAYEQYF.

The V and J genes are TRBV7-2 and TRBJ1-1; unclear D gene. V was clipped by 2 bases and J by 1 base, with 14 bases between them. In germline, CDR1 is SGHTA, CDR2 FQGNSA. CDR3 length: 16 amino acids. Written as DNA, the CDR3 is TGTGCCAGCAGCTTACCTACCTTAGGCCCGAACACTGAAGCTTTCTTT. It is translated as CASSLPTLGPNTEAFF.

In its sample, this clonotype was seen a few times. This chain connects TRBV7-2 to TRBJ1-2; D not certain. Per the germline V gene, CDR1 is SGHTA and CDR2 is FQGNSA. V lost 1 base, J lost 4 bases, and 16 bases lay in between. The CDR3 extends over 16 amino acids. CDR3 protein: CASSLGLSQLGYGYTF. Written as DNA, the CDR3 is TGTGCCAGCAGCTTAGGGTTATCGCAGTTAGGCTATGGCTACACCTTC.

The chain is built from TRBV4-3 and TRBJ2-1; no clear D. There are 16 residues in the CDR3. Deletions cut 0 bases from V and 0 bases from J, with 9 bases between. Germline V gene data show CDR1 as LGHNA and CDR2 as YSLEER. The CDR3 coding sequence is TGCGCCAGCAGCCAAGATCTAGGGAACTCCTACAATGAGCAGTTCTTC. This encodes CASSQDLGNSYNEQFF.

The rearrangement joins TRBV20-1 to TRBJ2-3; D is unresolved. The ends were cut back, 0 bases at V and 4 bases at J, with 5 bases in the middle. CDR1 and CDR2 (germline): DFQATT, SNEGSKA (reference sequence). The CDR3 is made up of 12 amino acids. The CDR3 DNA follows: TGCAGTGCTAGAGATTTGTCAGATACGCAGTATTTT. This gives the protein CSARDLSDTQYF.

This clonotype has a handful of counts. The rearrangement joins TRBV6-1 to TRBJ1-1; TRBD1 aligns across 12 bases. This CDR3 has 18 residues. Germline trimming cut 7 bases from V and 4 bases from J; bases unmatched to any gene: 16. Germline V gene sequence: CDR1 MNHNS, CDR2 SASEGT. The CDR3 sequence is CASTPPLGTGGSGTEAFF. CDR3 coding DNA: TGTGCCAGCACTCCCCCCCTGGGGACAGGGGGCTCGGGCACTGAAGCTTTCTTT.

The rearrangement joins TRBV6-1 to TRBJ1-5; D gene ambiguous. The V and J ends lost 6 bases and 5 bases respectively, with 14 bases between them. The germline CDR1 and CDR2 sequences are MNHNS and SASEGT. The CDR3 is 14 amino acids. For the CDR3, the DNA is TGTGCCAGCAGGAGTAGTAAATGGGATCAGCCCCAGCATTTT. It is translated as CASRSSKWDQPQHF.

The CDR3 nucleotides are TGTGCCAGCAGCTTAGCGCTCCATTTGGGAAGTAAATGGTATTTT. Translating it yields CASSLALHLGSKWYF. The V call is TRBV7-9, the J call TRBJ2-3; D gene ambiguous. Germline V CDR1 and CDR2: SEHNR, FQNEAQ (reference sequence). Trimming removed 0 bases from V and 14 bases from J, with 21 bases in between. The CDR3 has 15 amino acids.

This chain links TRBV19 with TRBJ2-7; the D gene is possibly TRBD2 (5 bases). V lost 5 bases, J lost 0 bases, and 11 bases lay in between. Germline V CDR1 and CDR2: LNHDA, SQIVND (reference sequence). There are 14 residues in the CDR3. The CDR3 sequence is CASSRLARSYEQYF. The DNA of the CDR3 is TGTGCCAGTAGTCGGCTAGCTCGCTCCTACGAGCAGTACTTC.

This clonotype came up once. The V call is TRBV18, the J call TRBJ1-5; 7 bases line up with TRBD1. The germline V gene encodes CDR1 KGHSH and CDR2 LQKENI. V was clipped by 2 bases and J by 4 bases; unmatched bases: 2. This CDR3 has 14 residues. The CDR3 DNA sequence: TGTGCCAGCTCACCAGGACAGGCTAATCAGCCCCAGCATTTT. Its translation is CASSPGQANQPQHF. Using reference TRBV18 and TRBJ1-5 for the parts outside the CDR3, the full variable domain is NAGVMQNPRHLVRRRGQEARLRCSPMKGHSHVYWYRQLPEEGLKFMVYLQKENIIDESGMPKERFSAEFPKEGPSILRIQQVVRGDSAAYFCASSPGQANQPQHFGDGTRLSIL.

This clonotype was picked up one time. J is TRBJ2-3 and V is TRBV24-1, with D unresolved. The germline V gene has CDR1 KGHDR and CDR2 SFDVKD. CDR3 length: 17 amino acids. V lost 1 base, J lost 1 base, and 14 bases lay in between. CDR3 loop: CATSDFPRTDGTDTQYF. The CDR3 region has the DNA TGTGCCACCAGTGATTTCCCTAGGACGGATGGCACAGATACGCAGTATTTT.

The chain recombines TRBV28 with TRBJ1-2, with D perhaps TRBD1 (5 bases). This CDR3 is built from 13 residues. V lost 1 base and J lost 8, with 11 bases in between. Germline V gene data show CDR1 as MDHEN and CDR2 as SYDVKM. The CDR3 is CASSLYGGRGYTF. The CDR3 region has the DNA TGTGCCAGCAGTTTATACGGGGGGAGAGGCTACACCTTC.

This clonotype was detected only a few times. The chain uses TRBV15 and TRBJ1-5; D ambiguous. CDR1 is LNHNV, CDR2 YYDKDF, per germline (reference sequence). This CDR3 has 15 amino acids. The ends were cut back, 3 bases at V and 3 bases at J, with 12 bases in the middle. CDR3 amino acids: CATSSRHSINQPQHF. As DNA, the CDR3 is TGTGCCACCAGCAGCAGGCACAGTATCAATCAGCCCCAGCATTTT.

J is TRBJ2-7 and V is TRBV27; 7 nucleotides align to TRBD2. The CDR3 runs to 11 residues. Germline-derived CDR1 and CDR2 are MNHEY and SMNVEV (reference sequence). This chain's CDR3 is CAAGISYEQYF. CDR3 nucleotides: TGTGCAGCGGGGATCTCATACGAGCAGTACTTC.